Presented here are 15 T cell receptor beta chains from one specimen sequenced in a study of post-analysis software for immune sequencing data. The antigens of these receptors remain unknown. Study-wide findings and caveats: Compared with controls, patients had more of roughly five TRBV segments, including TRBV5-6, TRBV5-1 and TRBV20-1.

Prepared libraries of TCR beta cDNA carried unique molecular identifiers. MiXCR, applied by TCRdb to the PCR reads, yields one record per CDR3 protein. The sample holds about 800,000 distinct CDR3 sequences, 25% to 30% seen once. Source material: blood. The receptors here all came from a girl aged 5 to 17 with multiple sclerosis.

The chain links TRBV18 to TRBJ2-1; 10 bases map to TRBD2. Per the germline V gene, CDR1 is KGHSH and CDR2 is LQKENI. The V gene end was trimmed by 3 bases and the J gene end by 6 bases; junction bases not matched to a gene: 8. CDR3 length: 16 residues. The CDR3 DNA follows: TGTGCCAGCTCACCGAGTGGACTAGCGGCAACCAATGAGCAGTTCTTC. Translated: CASSPSGLAATNEQFF.

This clonotype was seen just once. The chain uses TRBV7-8 and TRBJ2-3, with 8 bases aligning to TRBD1. CDR1 SGHVS and CDR2 FQNEAQ come from the germline V gene. The J segment lost 1 base and the V segment lost 4 bases, leaving 7 bases of the junction unmatched. CDR3 length: 16 residues. CDR3 amino acids: CASSSWTGSGTDTQYF. In nucleotides, the CDR3 is TGTGCCAGCAGCTCTTGGACAGGGTCAGGCACAGATACGCAGTATTTT. Full variable domain (missing parts from reference TRBV7-8 and TRBJ2-3): GAGVSQSPRYKVAKRGQDVALRCDPISGHVSLFWYQQALGQGPEFLTYFQNEAQLDKSGLPSDRFFAERPEGSVSTLKIQRTQQEDSAVYLCASSSWTGSGTDTQYFGPGTRLTVL.

This clonotype came up a few times. Here the CDR3 DNA reads TGTGCCAGCAGCCAATTCTTGCAGGGGGCGGCGGCTGAAGCTTTCTTT. Translating it yields CASSQFLQGAAAEAFF. The chain recombines TRBV4-2 with TRBJ1-1; 8 bases align to TRBD1. The CDR3 has 16 amino acids. After removal of 2 bases from V and 6 bases from J, the junction contained 11 bases not matched to a gene. Germline V gene sequence: CDR1 LGHNA, CDR2 YNFKEQ.

This clonotype was counted once. This chain links TRBV9 with TRBJ1-5; the D is unclear. This CDR3 is 14 amino acids long. The V gene's germline CDR1 is SGDLS and CDR2 YYNGEE. V was clipped by 0 bases and J by 9 bases, with 13 bases between them. CDR3: CASSVGNSLRPQHF. The CDR3 DNA reads as TGTGCCAGCAGCGTAGGGAACAGCCTAAGGCCCCAGCATTTT.

The chain carries TRBV7-2 and TRBJ2-1, with 7 positions matching TRBD1. V lost 4 bases, J lost 4 bases, and 10 bases stayed unmatched. Germline values: CDR1 SGHTA, CDR2 FQGNSA. The CDR3 covers 16 residues. DNA of the CDR3: TGTGCCAGCAGCTCCCAAGGGACAGCCCCTTACAATGAGCAGTTCTTC. Its translation is CASSSQGTAPYNEQFF.

This clonotype was seen only a few times. The J gene is TRBJ1-2, the V gene TRBV18; D is undetermined. V shed 6 bases and J shed 4 bases, with 9 bases lying between them. CDR1 KGHSH and CDR2 LQKENI come from the germline V gene. This CDR3 is 12 amino acids long. CDR3 protein: CASSSSSYGYTF. DNA for the CDR3: TGTGCCAGCTCGTCCTCCTCCTATGGCTACACCTTC.

V and J are TRBV28 and TRBJ2-3, with D tentatively TRBD2 (7 bases). Looked up from germline, CDR1 is MDHEN and CDR2 is SYDVKM. V lost 7 bases to trimming and J lost 4 bases, with 15 bases between them. The CDR3 extends over 14 amino acids. DNA for the CDR3: TGTGCCAGCATTGTCGGGGGGCAGGCAGATACGCAGTATTTT. It translates to CASIVGGQADTQYF. The full variable domain, its missing parts supplied by reference TRBV28 and TRBJ2-3, is DVKVTQSSRYLVKRTGEKVFLECVQDMDHENMFWYRQDPGLGLRLIYFSYDVKMKEKGDIPEGYSVSREKKERFSLILESASTNQTSMYLCASIVGGQADTQYFGPGTRLTVL.

Comment on this clonotype: At one boundary the junction diverges from the germline segment, which might be a read error. The V and J genes are TRBV10-3 and TRBJ1-4; D not resolved. The CDR3 sequence is 15 residues long. Germline V CDR1 and CDR2: ENHRY, SYGVKD. The DNA for the CDR3 is TGTGCCATCAGCGAGTCGATCCTTGGGAATGAAAAACTGTTTTTT. Encoded protein: CAISESILGNEKLFF.

In its sample, this clonotype was seen a few times. The chain uses TRBV6-6 and TRBJ2-3; the D gene is possibly TRBD2 (6 bases). Between the trimmed V and J ends, which lost 6 bases and 4 bases, there was a span of 11 bases. This CDR3 comprises 13 residues. Germline V lookup: CDR1 MNHNY, CDR2 SVGAGI (reference sequence). The CDR3 region has the DNA TGTGCCAGCAGGGGAGTAGCGGCAGATACGCAGTATTTT. Translated: CASRGVAADTQYF.

The J gene is TRBJ2-3, the V gene TRBV6-6; 9 bases fit TRBD2. Germline CDR1 MNHNY, CDR2 SVGAGI (reference sequence). The CDR3 is 16 residues long. J was trimmed by 5 bases and V by 2 bases; bases with no gene match: 8. DNA of the CDR3: TGTGCCAGCAGTTACCCCCGTAGCGGGGGTCGAGATACGCAGTATTTT. This gives the protein CASSYPRSGGRDTQYF.

The chain joins TRBV20-1 to TRBJ2-3; D might be TRBD1 or TRBD2, each matching 5 bases. CDR3 length equals 15 residues. Germline V lookup: CDR1 DFQATT, CDR2 SNEGSKA (reference sequence). V lost 1 base to trimming and J lost 4 bases, with 15 bases between them. This chain's CDR3 is CSARGGPGAADTQYF. CDR3 coding DNA: TGCAGTGCTAGAGGAGGACCCGGGGCGGCAGATACGCAGTATTTT.

The count of this clonotype is one. The V call is TRBV9, the J call TRBJ2-2; 9 bases fit TRBD2. Germline V gives CDR1 SGDLS, CDR2 YYNGEE. V dropped 7 bases and J dropped 0; count of bases not matched to a gene: 1. CDR3 length: 14 amino acids. The CDR3 nucleotides read TGTGCCAGCGGGACTAGCTCGAACACCGGGGAGCTGTTTTTT. Translation gives CASGTSSNTGELFF.

The chain is built from TRBV27 and TRBJ2-1; 8 bases line up with TRBD1. The length of the CDR3 is 12 residues. Per germline, CDR1 MNHEY and CDR2 SMNVEV (reference sequence). The ends lost 10 bases at V and 6 bases at J; junction bases unmatched: 5. The DNA for the CDR3 is TGTGCCACCGCGGACAGGGTCAATGAGCAGTTCTTC. It specifies CATADRVNEQFF.

Notes on this clonotype: A much larger clone is a single base away; this may be a read error. CDR3 in DNA: TGCAGCGTTGAGCCAGCGGGAGTGCCGTCGAATGAGCAGTACTTC. Encoded protein: CSVEPAGVPSNEQYF. J is TRBJ2-5 and V is TRBV29-1, with 8 bases lining up with TRBD2. This CDR3 is 15 amino acids long. CDR1 is SQVTM and CDR2 is ANQGSEA in the germline V gene. V dropped 3 bases and J dropped 11; count of bases not matched to a gene: 17.

This clonotype was counted only a few times. The chain joins TRBV20-1 to TRBJ1-5; 7 positions agree with TRBD1. Trimming cost V 1 base and J 2 bases; bases outside gene matches: 5. CDR1 DFQATT and CDR2 SNEGSKA come from the germline V gene (reference sequence). This CDR3 contains 15 residues. CDR3 residues: CSARVRQGGNQPQHF. Here the CDR3 DNA reads TGCAGTGCTAGAGTCAGACAGGGAGGCAATCAGCCCCAGCATTTT.